The present T cell receptor (beta chain) was sequenced within a study of blood T cell repertoires in COVID-19. Profiling relied on immunoSEQ multiplex PCR, and the TCRdb table lists in-frame clones only, not all of them. Of some 120,000 clones in the sample, about 93% were seen once. Germline trimming cut 1 base from V and 5 bases from J; bases unmatched to any gene: 7. CDR3 length: 16 residues. Germline V CDR1 and CDR2: SGHTA, FQGNSA. The sequence came from a man in his fifties with COVID-19, enrolled during active disease. The rearrangement uses TRBV7-2 and TRBJ2-2; 7 nucleotides agree with TRBD1. Sequenced material: peripheral blood. This CDR3 is CASSLEGGAGTGELFF. Here the CDR3 DNA reads TGTGCCAGCAGCTTAGAAGGGGGCGCAGGGACCGGGGAGCTGTTTTTT.